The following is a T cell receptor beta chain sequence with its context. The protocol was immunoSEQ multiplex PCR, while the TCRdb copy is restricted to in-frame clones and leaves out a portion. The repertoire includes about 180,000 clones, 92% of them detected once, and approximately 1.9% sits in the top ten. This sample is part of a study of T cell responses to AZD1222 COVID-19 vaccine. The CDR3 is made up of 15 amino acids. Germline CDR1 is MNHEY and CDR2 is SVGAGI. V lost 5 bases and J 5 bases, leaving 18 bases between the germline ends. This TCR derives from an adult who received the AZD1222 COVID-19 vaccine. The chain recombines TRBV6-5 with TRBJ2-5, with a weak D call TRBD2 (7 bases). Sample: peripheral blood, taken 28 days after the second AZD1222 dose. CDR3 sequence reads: CASSLLGGPGETQYF. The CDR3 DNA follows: TGTGCCAGCAGTCTCCTCGGGGGGCCCGGGGAGACCCAGTACTTC.